This T cell receptor (beta chain) emerged from a study of T cells in Graves' hyperthyroidism and ophthalmopathy. As regards this clonotype: The target antigen is unknown.

Study observations and caveats: Through a model of 13 V-J features, ophthalmopathy was separated from stable hyperthyroidism.

RNA transcripts provided the source from which TCR beta CDR3 regions were amplified. TCR CDR3 regions were first amplified by RT-PCR with HTBI primers. TCRdb fed the multiplex PCR reads into MiXCR, producing one record per CDR3 protein. Seen here are about 700,000 distinct CDR3 sequences, less than 15% observed once, and the top ten hold roughly 10%. This CDR3 comprises 14 residues. The germline V and J ends were trimmed by 1 base and 4 bases, with 6 bases remaining between them. The germline V gene encodes CDR1 KGHDR and CDR2 SFDVKD. The hyperthyroidism patients had all been newly diagnosed, and their disease duration was under 2 months. Their ages ranged from 18 to 65 years. Patients were excluded because of uncontrolled infection, other autoimmune disease, pregnancy or lactation. Diagnoses were made from clinical symptoms, serum measures (thyroxine and TRAb), thyroid ultrasound and orbital computed tomography.

This rearrangement joins TRBV24-1 to TRBJ2-2; D unresolved. What was sequenced was blood. The clonotype comes from a young woman with Graves' hyperthyroidism. The chain's CDR3 is CATSDFSSTGELFF. The CDR3 DNA follows: TGTGCCACCAGTGATTTTAGCAGCACCGGGGAGCTGTTTTTT.